This T cell receptor beta chain came from a study of T cells in Graves' hyperthyroidism and ophthalmopathy. Amplification of TCR beta CDR3 regions was performed using RNA transcripts as template. First-round RT-PCR targeting the TCR CDR3 was performed with the HTBI primer set. A single record per CDR3 protein comes from TCRdb applying MiXCR to the multiplex PCR reads. This sample has approximately 400,000 distinct CDR3 sequences, with around 15% found just once. CDR1 and CDR2 (germline): LNHDA, SQIVND (reference sequence). CDR3 length: 16 residues. V was clipped by 5 bases and J by 2 bases, with 16 bases between them.

Material: blood. This chain links TRBV19 with TRBJ2-1; weak D call: TRBD2 (5 bases). This clonotype was sampled from a middle-aged man with Graves' ophthalmopathy. The CDR3 DNA sequence: TGTGCCAGTAGTTTTTCCCAGCGGAAGACCTACAATGAGCAGTTCTTC. Residues: CASSFSQRKTYNEQFF.